The present TCR beta chain was sequenced within a study of shared clonotypes between healthy human individuals. Study as a whole: A few men and two women, aged 18 to 49, were donors. Findings and caveats of the study: Naive CD4 clonotypes overlapped across several donors at about 5%.

Germline V gives CDR1 MNHEY, CDR2 SVGAGI. This CDR3 comprises 13 residues. Trimming took 6 bases from V and 3 from J, leaving 9 bases between them. Researchers divided each subset's genomic DNA evenly across several immunoSEQ plates. Here immunoSEQ multiplex PCR was the method, and the copy in TCRdb shows in-frame clones only, minus some. The sample lists about 2.1 million clones, 80% to 95% occurring once. The naive CD8 fraction comprised CD45RO-negative cells positively selected for CCR7 and excluded terminally differentiated effector memory CD45RA+ cells. All participating donors were Caucasian adults from Nashville, Tennessee. Notes on this clone: Antigen: not known. Other DNA sequences in this sample translate to the same CDR3.

The sample consisted of naive CD8+ T cells from PBMCs. The rearrangement links TRBV6-5 to TRBJ2-1; D possibly corresponds to TRBD2 (6 bases). The clonotype comes from a young man in good health. Some clones in this sample may be carry-over from other donors' samples. CDR3 in DNA: TGTGCCAGCAGCCAGGGACTCTACAATGAGCAGTTCTTC. Translation gives CASSQGLYNEQFF.